The present entry profiles one TCR beta chain with its context. Its target is unknown. The data derive from a study of OX40 agonist ivuxolimab in advanced cancers. Whole-study findings and limits: No antigen was identified for the clonally expanded peripheral T cells. At 0.1-3.0 mg/kg, partial responders had clonal expansion among the lowest observed.

TCRdb's copy holds only in-frame clones and misses some; the assay was immunoSEQ multiplex PCR. Of about 58,000 clones in the sample, roughly 80% are singletons; the top ten hold about 3.1%. Sequenced material: CD4+ or CD8+ T cells sorted from blood, taken in a trial of the OX40 agonist ivuxolimab. The TCR comes from an adult with an advanced solid tumor such as melanoma, head and neck, liver or kidney cancer.

The CDR3 is CASSPGQGGTEAFF. The CDR3 DNA reads TGTGCCAGCAGCCCCGGACAGGGTGGCACTGAAGCTTTCTTT. The V and J genes are TRBV7-9 and TRBJ1-1; 8 positions match TRBD1. Losses at the gene ends were 5 bases for V and 4 bases for J; bases not matched to a gene: 6. The CDR3 runs to 14 residues. Per germline, CDR1 SEHNR and CDR2 FQNEAQ (reference sequence).